Below are 17 T cell receptor beta chains sequenced from a single sample in a study of blood T cells in healthy people across ages. The use of a sample-barcoded 5' primer and a J-beta primer mix characterized a second PCR of roughly 6 to 11 cycles. From the 5' RACE reads, TCRdb called clonotypes with MiXCR, one entry per CDR3 protein. Here the sample spans about 760,000 distinct CDR3 sequences, approximately 53% being singletons. Material for sequencing was blood. These receptors came from a man in his forties in good health.

Many counts were recorded for this clonotype. The J gene is TRBJ2-7, the V gene TRBV9; no clear D. CDR3 size: 15 residues. Germline V gene lookup returns CDR1 SGDLS and CDR2 YYNGEE. Deletions cut 0 bases from V and 1 base from J, with 11 bases between. CDR3 bases: TGTGCCAGCAGCGTAGCAGTGCAGCCGTCCTACGAGCAGTACTTC. Amino acid sequence: CASSVAVQPSYEQYF.

This clonotype was observed at least ten times. V gene TRBV29-1 combines with J gene TRBJ1-4; a possible D gene is TRBD1 (5 bases). V was trimmed by 3 bases and J by 7 bases, leaving 15 bases between them. The CDR3 is made up of 14 amino acids. Per germline, CDR1 SQVTM and CDR2 ANQGSEA. The CDR3 nucleotides are TGCAGCGTTGATCCCGGGGGGGTTGGTGAAAAACTGTTTTTT. As protein: CSVDPGGVGEKLFF.

This chain uses TRBV20-1 with TRBJ2-5; D is undetermined. V lost 6 bases and J 2 bases, leaving 13 bases between the germline ends. Germline V gives CDR1 DFQATT, CDR2 SNEGSKA (reference sequence). This CDR3 comprises 13 residues. The CDR3 spells CSADCENQETQYF. CDR3 bases: TGCAGTGCCGATTGCGAGAATCAAGAGACCCAGTACTTC.

The chain has TRBV6-5 and TRBJ2-3, with a tentative D call TRBD2 (6 bases). The CDR3 runs 15 residues. The ends were cut back, 5 bases at V and 4 bases at J, with 16 bases in the middle. The germline gives CDR1 MNHEY, CDR2 SVGAGI. The CDR3 DNA is TGTGCCAGCAGTAAGACCCTAGGACTATCAGATACGCAGTATTTT. Translating gives CASSKTLGLSDTQYF.

This clonotype was seen a handful of times. This chain links TRBV4-2 with TRBJ2-7; TRBD1 or TRBD2 may be the D gene (5 bases each). The CDR3 is 15 amino acids. V lost 0 bases and J 3 bases, leaving 12 bases between the germline ends. CDR1 and CDR2 from the germline V gene are LGHNA and YNFKEQ. Here the CDR3 reads CASSQDRGFNYEQYF. The CDR3 DNA is TGTGCCAGCAGCCAAGATCGGGGCTTCAACTACGAGCAGTACTTC.

This clonotype occurred a few times. The chain employs TRBV12-3 or TRBV12-4 and TRBJ2-2; tentative D call: TRBD1 (7 bases). The CDR3 is 14 residues long. Trimming shortened V by 0 bases and J by 6 bases, and 8 bases separated the two germline ends. CDR3 amino acids: CASSLARGAGELFF. CDR3 coding DNA: TGTGCCAGCAGTTTAGCCAGGGGGGCCGGGGAGCTGTTTTTT.

CDR3 bases: TGTGCCAGCAGTGGACAGGATCGGTTCTCTGTGGATACGCAGTATTTT. It yields the protein CASSGQDRFSVDTQYF. This chain connects TRBV28 to TRBJ2-3, with 7 bases fitting TRBD1. CDR1 is MDHEN, CDR2 SYDVKM, per germline. The length of the CDR3 is 16 residues. The ends lost 5 bases at V and 6 bases at J; junction bases unmatched: 14.

V gene TRBV4-1 combines with J gene TRBJ2-6, with D unresolved. The CDR3 has 16 residues. With 4 bases removed from V and 1 base from J, the gap between germline ends came to 11 bases. CDR1 is MGHRA, CDR2 YSYEKL, per germline. CDR3 loop: CASSPTMRSGANVLTF. DNA of the CDR3: TGCGCCAGCAGCCCGACGATGAGATCTGGGGCCAACGTCCTGACTTTC.

Of note for this clonotype: At one boundary the junction diverges from the germline segment, which might be a read error. This chain connects TRBV28 to TRBJ1-1, with D perhaps matching TRBD1 (6 bases). Per germline, CDR1 MDHEN and CDR2 SYDVKM. CDR3 size: 18 residues. This chain's CDR3 is CACRQNSGQRRIHTEAFF. CDR3 bases: TGTGCCTGCAGACAAAACTCGGGACAACGGAGAATTCACACTGAAGCTTTCTTT.

The chain couples TRBV5-5 to TRBJ2-1; possible D gene TRBD2, 6 bases. The germline CDR1 and CDR2 sequences are SGHKS and YYEKEE (reference sequence). The CDR3 contains 14 residues. V lost 4 bases to trimming and J lost 8 bases, with 16 bases between them. CDR3 region: CASSPGTFLDEQFF. The CDR3 nucleotides read TGTGCCAGCAGCCCCGGGACTTTTTTGGATGAGCAGTTCTTC.

The J gene is TRBJ2-7, the V gene TRBV4-2; D gene unclear. The CDR3 is 15 amino acids. V was shortened by 1 base and J by 7 bases, with 17 bases between the two germline ends. Germline loops: CDR1 LGHNA, CDR2 YNFKEQ. The CDR3 loop is CASSQGIARGNEQYF. The DNA for the CDR3 is TGTGCCAGCAGCCAAGGGATTGCGAGAGGCAATGAGCAGTACTTC.

This clonotype was seen a few times. The V and J genes are TRBV4-2 and TRBJ1-2; possible D gene TRBD1, 5 bases. V was trimmed by 0 bases and J by 8 bases, leaving 10 bases between them. The germline CDR1 and CDR2 sequences are LGHNA and YNFKEQ. CDR3 length: 13 residues. The CDR3 reads CASSQDSGEGYTF. CDR3 nucleotide sequence: TGTGCCAGCAGCCAAGATTCGGGGGAAGGCTACACCTTC.

As regards this clonotype: Being one base from a much bigger clone, this may be a read error. The V call is TRBV4-2, the J call TRBJ2-1; TRBD2 agrees at 7 bases. Germline V gene data show CDR1 as LGHNA and CDR2 as YNFKEQ. The CDR3 is 14 residues long. The CDR3 loop is CASSPGGSYNGQFF. DNA of the CDR3: TGTGCCAGCAGCCCGGGAGGCTCCTACAATGGGCAGTTCTTC.

The rearrangement uses TRBV7-2 and TRBJ2-4; TRBD2 aligns across 14 bases. J gave up 8 bases and V 5 bases, and 2 bases lay outside the gene matches. The CDR3 extends over 14 amino acids. Germline-derived CDR1 and CDR2 are SGHTA and FQGNSA. As DNA, the CDR3 is TGTGCCAGCAGCCCGGGACTAGCGGGAGACATTCAGTACTTC. Protein product: CASSPGLAGDIQYF.

This clonotype was detected only a few times. The chain combines TRBV24-1 with TRBJ2-1; D is undetermined. The CDR3 runs 13 residues. Per germline, CDR1 KGHDR and CDR2 SFDVKD. V was cut by 0 bases and J by 2 bases, with 1 base left in between. Written as DNA, the CDR3 is TGTGCCACCAGTGATTTGCCCTACAATGAGCAGTTCTTC. The encoded protein is CATSDLPYNEQFF.

This clonotype has a handful of counts. The junction does not match germline at one end; this may be a read error. The chain employs TRBV15 and TRBJ2-1; weak D call: TRBD1 (5 bases). The CDR3 contains 16 residues. From germline, CDR1 is LNHNV and CDR2 YYDKDF (reference sequence). CDR3 residues: CATSRDQGQVYNEQFF. The DNA for the CDR3 is TGTGCCACCAGCAGAGATCAGGGCCAGGTCTACAATGAGCAGTTTTTC. Filled out from reference TRBV15 and TRBJ2-1, the complete variable domain reads DAMVIQNPRYQVTQFGKPVTLSCSQTLNHNVMYWYQQKSSQAPKLLFHYYDKDFNNEADTPDNFQSRRPNTSFCFLDIRSPGLGDTAMYLCATSRDQGQVYNEQFFGPGTRLTVL.

This clonotype was detected only a few times. V usage is TRBV14 and J usage is TRBJ1-2; D gene ambiguous. Trimming took 4 bases from V and 5 from J, leaving 11 bases between them. In germline, CDR1 is SGHDN, CDR2 FVKESK. This CDR3 has 13 residues. The CDR3 region has the DNA TGTGCCAGCAGCCCGAGGATTAAATATGGCTACACCTTC. Translating it yields CASSPRIKYGYTF.